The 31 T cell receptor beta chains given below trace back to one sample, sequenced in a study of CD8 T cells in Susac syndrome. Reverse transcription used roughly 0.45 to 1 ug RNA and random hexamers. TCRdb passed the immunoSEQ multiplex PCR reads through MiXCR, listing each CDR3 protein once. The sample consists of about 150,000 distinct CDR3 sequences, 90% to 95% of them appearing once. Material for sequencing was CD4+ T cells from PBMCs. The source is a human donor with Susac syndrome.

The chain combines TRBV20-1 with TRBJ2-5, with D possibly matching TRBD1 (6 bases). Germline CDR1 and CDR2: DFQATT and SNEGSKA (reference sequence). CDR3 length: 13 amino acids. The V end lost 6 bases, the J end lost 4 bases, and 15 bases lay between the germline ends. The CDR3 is CSAPPRGSETQYF. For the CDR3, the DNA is TGCAGTGCACCTCCCAGGGGTTCAGAGACCCAGTACTTC.

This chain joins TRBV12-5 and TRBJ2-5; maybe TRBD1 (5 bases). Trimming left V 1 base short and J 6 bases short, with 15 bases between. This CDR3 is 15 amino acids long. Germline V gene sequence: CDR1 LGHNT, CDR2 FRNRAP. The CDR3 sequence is CASGLDRPESKTQYF. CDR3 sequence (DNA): TGTGCTAGTGGTTTGGACAGGCCTGAGTCGAAGACCCAGTACTTC.

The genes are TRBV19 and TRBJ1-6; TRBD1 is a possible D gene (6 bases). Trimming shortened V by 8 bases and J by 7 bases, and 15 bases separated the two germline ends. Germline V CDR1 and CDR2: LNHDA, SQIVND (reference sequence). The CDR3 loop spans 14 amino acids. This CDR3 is CASGPDSWNSPLHF. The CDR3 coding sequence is TGTGCCAGTGGTCCGGACAGTTGGAATTCACCCCTCCACTTT.

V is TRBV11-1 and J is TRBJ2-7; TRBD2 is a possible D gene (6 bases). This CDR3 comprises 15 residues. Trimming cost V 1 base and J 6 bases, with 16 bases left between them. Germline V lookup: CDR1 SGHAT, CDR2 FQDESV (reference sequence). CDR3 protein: CASSLDRGFSLEQYF. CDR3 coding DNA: TGTGCCAGCAGCTTAGACCGGGGGTTCTCTCTCGAGCAGTACTTC.

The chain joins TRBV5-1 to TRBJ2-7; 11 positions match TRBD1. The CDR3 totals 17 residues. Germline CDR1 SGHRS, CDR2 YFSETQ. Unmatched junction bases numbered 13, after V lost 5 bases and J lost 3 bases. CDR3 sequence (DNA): TGCGCCAGCAGGAAGGGTCTCGGCGGGACAGGGGGCTACGAGCAGTACTTC. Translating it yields CASRKGLGGTGGYEQYF.

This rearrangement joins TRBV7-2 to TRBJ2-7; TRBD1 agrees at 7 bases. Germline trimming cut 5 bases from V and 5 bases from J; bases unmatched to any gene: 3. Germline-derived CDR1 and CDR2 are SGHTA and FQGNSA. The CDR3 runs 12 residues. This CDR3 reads CASSEGANEQYF. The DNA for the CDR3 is TGTGCCAGCAGCGAGGGGGCCAACGAGCAGTACTTC.

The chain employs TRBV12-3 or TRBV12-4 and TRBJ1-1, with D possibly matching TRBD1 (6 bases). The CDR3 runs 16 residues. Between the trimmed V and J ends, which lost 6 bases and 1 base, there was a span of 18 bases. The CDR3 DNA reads TGTGCCAGCAGGCCGATACAGGGTATCGGGAACACTGAAGCTTTCTTT. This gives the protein CASRPIQGIGNTEAFF.

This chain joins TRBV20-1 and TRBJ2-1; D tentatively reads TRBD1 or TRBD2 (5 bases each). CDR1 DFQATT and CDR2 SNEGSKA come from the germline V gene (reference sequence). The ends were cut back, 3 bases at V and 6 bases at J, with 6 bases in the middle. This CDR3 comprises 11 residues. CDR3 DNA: TGCAGTGCTAGCGGGGCCAATGAGCAGTTCTTC. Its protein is CSASGANEQFF.

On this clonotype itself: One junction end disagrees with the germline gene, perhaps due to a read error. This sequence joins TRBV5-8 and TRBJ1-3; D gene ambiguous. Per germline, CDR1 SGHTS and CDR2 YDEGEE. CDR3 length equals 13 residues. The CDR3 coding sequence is TGTGCCAGCGGCTTGGCGGGTGGAAACACCATATATTTT. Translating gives CASGLAGGNTIYF.

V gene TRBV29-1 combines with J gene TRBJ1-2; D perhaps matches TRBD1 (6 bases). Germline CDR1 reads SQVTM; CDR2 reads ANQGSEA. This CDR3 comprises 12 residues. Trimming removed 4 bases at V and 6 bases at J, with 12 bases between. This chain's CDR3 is CSVVTGRDGYTF. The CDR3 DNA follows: TGCAGCGTTGTAACAGGGAGGGATGGCTACACCTTC.

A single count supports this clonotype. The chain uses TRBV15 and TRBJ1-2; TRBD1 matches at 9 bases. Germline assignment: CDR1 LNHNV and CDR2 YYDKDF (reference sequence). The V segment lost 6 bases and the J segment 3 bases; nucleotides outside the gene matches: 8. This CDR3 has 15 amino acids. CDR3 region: CATSRRGQGDYGYTF. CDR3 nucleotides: TGTGCCACCAGTCGGCGGGGACAGGGTGACTATGGCTACACCTTC.

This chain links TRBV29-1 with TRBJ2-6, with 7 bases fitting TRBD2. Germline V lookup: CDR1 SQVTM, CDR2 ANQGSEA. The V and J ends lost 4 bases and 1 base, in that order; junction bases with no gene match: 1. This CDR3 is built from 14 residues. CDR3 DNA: TGCAGCGTTGCCGGGAGGTCTGGGGCCAACGTCCTGACTTTC. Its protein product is CSVAGRSGANVLTF.

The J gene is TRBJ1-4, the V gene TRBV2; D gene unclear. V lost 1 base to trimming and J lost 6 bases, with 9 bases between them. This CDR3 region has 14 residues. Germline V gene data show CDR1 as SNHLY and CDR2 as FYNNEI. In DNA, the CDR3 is TGTGCCAGCAGTGAAGAGGGCTTCCATGAAAAACTGTTTTTT. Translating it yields CASSEEGFHEKLFF.

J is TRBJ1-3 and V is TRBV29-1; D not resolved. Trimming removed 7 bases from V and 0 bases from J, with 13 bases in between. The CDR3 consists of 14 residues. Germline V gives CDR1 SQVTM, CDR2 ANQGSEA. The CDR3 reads CSETGSRSGNTIYF. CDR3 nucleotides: TGCAGCGAGACCGGGAGTCGCTCTGGAAACACCATATATTTT.

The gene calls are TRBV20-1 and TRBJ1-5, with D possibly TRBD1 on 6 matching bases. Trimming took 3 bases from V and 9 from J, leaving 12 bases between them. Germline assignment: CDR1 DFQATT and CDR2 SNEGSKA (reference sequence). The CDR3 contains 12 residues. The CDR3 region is CSASRTAGPQHF. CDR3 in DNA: TGCAGTGCTAGCCGGACAGCCGGGCCCCAGCATTTT.

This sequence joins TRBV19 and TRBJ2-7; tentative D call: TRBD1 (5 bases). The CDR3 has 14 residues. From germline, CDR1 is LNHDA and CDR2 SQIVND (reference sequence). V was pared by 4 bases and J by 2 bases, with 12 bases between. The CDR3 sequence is CASSSRTKPYEQYF. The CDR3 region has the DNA TGTGCCAGTAGTAGTAGGACAAAGCCCTACGAGCAGTACTTC. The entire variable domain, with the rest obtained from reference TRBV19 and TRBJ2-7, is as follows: DGGITQSPKYLFRKEGQNVTLSCEQNLNHDAMYWYRQDPGQGLRLIYYSQIVNDFQKGDIAEGYSVSREKKESFPLTVTSAQKNPTAFYLCASSSRTKPYEQYFGPGTRLTVT.

The CDR3 protein is CASSRERGRQETQYF. The CDR3 bases are TGTGCCAGCAGCCGTGAAAGGGGCCGCCAAGAGACCCAGTACTTC. The chain carries TRBV3-1 and TRBJ2-5; possible D gene TRBD1, 5 bases. V lost 4 bases and J lost 1, with 13 bases in between. The length of the CDR3 is 15 residues. Germline lookup yields CDR1 LGHDT and CDR2 YNNKEL (reference sequence).

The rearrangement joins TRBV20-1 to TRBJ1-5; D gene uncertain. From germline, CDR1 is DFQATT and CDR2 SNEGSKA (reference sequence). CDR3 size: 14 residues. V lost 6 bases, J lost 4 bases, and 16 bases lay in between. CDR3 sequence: CSAPNRGMNQPQHF. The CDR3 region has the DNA TGCAGTGCACCTAACCGGGGAATGAATCAGCCCCAGCATTTT.

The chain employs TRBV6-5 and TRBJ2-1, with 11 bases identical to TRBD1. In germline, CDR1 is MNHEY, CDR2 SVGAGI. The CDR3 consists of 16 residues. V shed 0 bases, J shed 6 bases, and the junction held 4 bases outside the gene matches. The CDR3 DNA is TGTGCCAGCAGTTACTCGAGCGGGACAGGGGGCAATGAGCAGTTCTTC. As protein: CASSYSSGTGGNEQFF.

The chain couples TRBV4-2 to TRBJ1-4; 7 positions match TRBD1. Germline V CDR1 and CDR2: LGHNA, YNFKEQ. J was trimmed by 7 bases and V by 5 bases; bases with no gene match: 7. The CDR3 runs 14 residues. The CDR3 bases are TGTGCCAGCAGCTCCGACAGGGCTGGTGAAAAACTGTTTTTT. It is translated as CASSSDRAGEKLFF.

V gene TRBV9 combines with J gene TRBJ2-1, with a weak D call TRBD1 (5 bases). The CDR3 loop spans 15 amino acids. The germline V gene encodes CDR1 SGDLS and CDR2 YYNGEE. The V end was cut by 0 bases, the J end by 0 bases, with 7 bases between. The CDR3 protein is CASSVGTLSYNEQFF. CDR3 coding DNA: TGTGCCAGCAGCGTAGGGACACTCTCCTACAATGAGCAGTTCTTC.

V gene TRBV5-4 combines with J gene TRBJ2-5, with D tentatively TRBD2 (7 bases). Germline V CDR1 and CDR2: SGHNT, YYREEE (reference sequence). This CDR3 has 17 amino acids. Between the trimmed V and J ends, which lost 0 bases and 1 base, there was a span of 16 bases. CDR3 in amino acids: CASSLAGRGPSQETQYF. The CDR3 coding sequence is TGTGCCAGCAGCTTGGCCGGGCGGGGGCCGTCCCAAGAGACCCAGTACTTC.

CDR3 bases: TGTGCCAGCAGCCCACGCCCCACAGATACGCAGTATTTT. Protein product: CASSPRPTDTQYF. This sequence joins TRBV11-2 and TRBJ2-3; D uncertain. V was cut by 5 bases and J by 2 bases, with 8 bases left in between. This CDR3 comprises 13 residues. The germline V gene has CDR1 SGHAT and CDR2 FQNNGV.

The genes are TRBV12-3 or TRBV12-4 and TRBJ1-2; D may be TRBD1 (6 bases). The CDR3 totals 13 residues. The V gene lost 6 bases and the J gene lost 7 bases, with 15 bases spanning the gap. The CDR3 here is CASRSSGELGYTF. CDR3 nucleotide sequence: TGTGCCAGCAGGAGCTCAGGGGAACTTGGCTACACCTTC.

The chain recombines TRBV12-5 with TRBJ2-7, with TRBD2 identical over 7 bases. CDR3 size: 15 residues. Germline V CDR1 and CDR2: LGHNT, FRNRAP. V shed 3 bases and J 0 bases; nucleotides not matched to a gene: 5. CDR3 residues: CASGLGEGISYEQYF. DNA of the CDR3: TGTGCTAGTGGTTTAGGGGAGGGCATCTCCTACGAGCAGTACTTC.

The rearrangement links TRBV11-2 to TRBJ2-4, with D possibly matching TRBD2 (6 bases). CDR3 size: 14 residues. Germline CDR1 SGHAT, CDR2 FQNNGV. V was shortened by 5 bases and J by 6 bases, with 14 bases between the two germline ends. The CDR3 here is CASSPRGGLNIQYF. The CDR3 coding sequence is TGTGCCAGCAGCCCCCGAGGAGGGCTAAACATTCAGTACTTC. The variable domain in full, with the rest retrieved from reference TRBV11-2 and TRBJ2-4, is EAGVAQSPRYKIIEKRQSVAFWCNPISGHATLYWYQQILGQGPKLLIQFQNNGVVDDSQLPKDRFSAERLKGVDSTLKIQPAKLEDSAVYLCASSPRGGLNIQYFGAGTRLSVL.

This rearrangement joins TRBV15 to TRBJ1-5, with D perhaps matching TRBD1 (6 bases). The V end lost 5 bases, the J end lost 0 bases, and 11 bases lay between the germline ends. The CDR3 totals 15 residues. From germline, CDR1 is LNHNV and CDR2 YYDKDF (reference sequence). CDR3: CATSLEGHSNQPQHF. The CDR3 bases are TGTGCCACCAGCCTGGAGGGACATAGCAATCAGCCCCAGCATTTT.

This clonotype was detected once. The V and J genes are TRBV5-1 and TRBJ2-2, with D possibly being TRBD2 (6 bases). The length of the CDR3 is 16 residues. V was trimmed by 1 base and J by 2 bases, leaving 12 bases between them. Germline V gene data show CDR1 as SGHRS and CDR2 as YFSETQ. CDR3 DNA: TGCGCCAGCAGCTTGTTTCGGGGGACCAACACCGGGGAGCTGTTTTTT. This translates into CASSLFRGTNTGELFF. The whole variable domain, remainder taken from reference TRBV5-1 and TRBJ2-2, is KAGVTQTPRYLIKTRGQQVTLSCSPISGHRSVSWYQQTPGQGLQFLFEYFSETQRNKGNFPGRFSGRQFSNSRSEMNVSTLELGDSALYLCASSLFRGTNTGELFFGEGSRLTVL.

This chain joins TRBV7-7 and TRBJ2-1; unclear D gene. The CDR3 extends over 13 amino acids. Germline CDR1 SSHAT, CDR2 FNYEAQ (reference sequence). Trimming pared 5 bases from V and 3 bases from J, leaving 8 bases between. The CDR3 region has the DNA TGTGCCAGCAGCCCGGACCACTACAATGAGCAGTTCTTC. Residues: CASSPDHYNEQFF.

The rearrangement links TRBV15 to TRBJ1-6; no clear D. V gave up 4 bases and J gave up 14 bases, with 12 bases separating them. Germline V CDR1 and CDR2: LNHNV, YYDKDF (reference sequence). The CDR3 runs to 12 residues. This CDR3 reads CATSTADSTLHF. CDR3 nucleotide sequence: TGTGCCACCAGCACAGCTGACTCCACCCTCCACTTT.

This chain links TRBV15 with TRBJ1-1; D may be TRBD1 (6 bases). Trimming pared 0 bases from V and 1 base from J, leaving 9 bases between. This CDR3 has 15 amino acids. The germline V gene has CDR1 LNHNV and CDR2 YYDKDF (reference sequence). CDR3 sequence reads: CATSRDGQPNTEAFF. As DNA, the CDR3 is TGTGCCACCAGCAGAGATGGACAGCCGAACACTGAAGCTTTCTTT.